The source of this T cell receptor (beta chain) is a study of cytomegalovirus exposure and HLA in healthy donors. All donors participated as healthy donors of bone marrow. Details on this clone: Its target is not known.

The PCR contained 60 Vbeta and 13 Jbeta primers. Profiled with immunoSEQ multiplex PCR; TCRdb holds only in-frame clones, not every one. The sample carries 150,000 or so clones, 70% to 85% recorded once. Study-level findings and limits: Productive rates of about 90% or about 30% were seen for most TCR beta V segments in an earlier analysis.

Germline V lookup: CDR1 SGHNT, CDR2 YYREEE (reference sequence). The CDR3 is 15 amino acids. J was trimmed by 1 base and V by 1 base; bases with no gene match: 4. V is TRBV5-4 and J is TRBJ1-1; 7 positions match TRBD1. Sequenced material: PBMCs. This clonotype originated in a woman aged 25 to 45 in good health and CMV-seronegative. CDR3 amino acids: CASSLRGTANTEAFF. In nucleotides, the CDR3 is TGTGCCAGCAGCTTGCGCGGGACAGCGAACACTGAAGCTTTCTTT.